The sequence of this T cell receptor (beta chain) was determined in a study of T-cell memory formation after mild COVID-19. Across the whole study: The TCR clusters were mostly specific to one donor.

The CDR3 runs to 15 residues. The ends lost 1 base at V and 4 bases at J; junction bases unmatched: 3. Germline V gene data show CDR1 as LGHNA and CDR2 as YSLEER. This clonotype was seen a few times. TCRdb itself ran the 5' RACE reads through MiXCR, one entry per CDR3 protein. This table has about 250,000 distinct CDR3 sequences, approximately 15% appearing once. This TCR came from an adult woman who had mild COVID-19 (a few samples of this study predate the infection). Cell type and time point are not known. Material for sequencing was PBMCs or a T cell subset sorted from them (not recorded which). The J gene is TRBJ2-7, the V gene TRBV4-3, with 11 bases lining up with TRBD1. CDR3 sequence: CASSQGDRGMYEQYF. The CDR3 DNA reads TGCGCCAGCAGCCAAGGGGACAGGGGGATGTACGAGCAGTACTTC.